This entry describes one T cell receptor beta chain. The CDR3 has 16 residues. V lost 3 bases to trimming and J lost 5 bases; unmatched junction nucleotides: 10. From germline, CDR1 is SEHNR and CDR2 FQNEAQ (reference sequence). Generated by immunoSEQ multiplex PCR, the TCRdb table keeps only in-frame clones and is missing some. Among about 260,000 clones listed, 85% were seen once. The entry originates in a study of blood T cell repertoires in COVID-19. On the study more broadly: In each case, the material was cDNA or gDNA derived from T cells, B-cell-depleted T cells, or PBMCs.

Specimen: peripheral blood. This chain links TRBV7-9 with TRBJ2-1, with 7 positions matching TRBD2. The receptor comes from a human donor in a cohort sampled during active COVID-19. This CDR3 reads CASSFYGGRNDNEQFF. CDR3 DNA: TGTGCCAGCAGCTTCTACGGCGGGAGAAACGACAATGAGCAGTTCTTC.